Listed below are T cell receptor beta chains from one sample, sequenced in a study of graft-versus-host responses after intestinal transplantation. The protocol was immunoSEQ multiplex PCR, while the TCRdb copy is restricted to in-frame clones and leaves out a portion. The data hold fewer than 90,000 clones, with about 95% observed a single time. No antigen has been identified for these receptors. The sequencing here drew on unstimulated CD4+ T cells sorted from spleen or lymph node cells, taken before transplant. These receptors were taken from a human donor who was the organ donor for an intestinal transplant. Both conserved end residues are part of each CDR3. Each record gives: clone size, V gene, J gene, D gene, CDR3 protein, CDR3 DNA. A D gene is named only where the DNA matches it firmly. Only some rows state a clone size, as once, few, many or a class for expanded clones.

clone size: NA
V gene: TRBV6-6
J gene: TRBJ1-3
D gene: NA
CDR3 protein: CASSYSGAGNTIYF
CDR3 DNA: TGTGCCAGCAGTTACTCAGGGGCTGGAAACACCATATATTTT

clone size: NA
V gene: TRBV28
J gene: TRBJ1-1
D gene: TRBD1
CDR3 protein: CASSPPTGSSTEAFF
CDR3 DNA: TGTGCCAGCAGTCCACCGACAGGGTCATCCACTGAAGCTTTCTTT

clone size: NA
V gene: TRBV7-2
J gene: TRBJ2-7
D gene: TRBD2
CDR3 protein: CASSSWDYSAYEQYF
CDR3 DNA: TGTGCCAGCAGCTCCTGGGACTACAGCGCCTACGAGCAGTACTTC

clone size: NA
V gene: TRBV6-4
J gene: TRBJ2-3
D gene: TRBD2
CDR3 protein: CASSDSRTSLFADTQYF
CDR3 DNA: TGTGCCAGCAGTGACTCTCGGACTAGCTTGTTTGCAGATACGCAGTATTTT

clone size: NA
V gene: TRBV7-9
J gene: TRBJ2-3
D gene: NA
CDR3 protein: CASSSSRDIPTDTQYF
CDR3 DNA: TGTGCCAGCAGCTCGTCGCGAGACATACCCACAGATACGCAGTATTTT

clone size: NA
V gene: TRBV7-2
J gene: TRBJ2-3
D gene: NA
CDR3 protein: CASSAQSGFTDTQYF
CDR3 DNA: TGTGCCAGCAGCGCTCAAAGCGGTTTCACAGATACGCAGTATTTT

clone size: NA
V gene: TRBV7-2
J gene: TRBJ1-1
D gene: NA
CDR3 protein: CASSLWSGSPNTEAFF
CDR3 DNA: TGTGCCAGCAGCTTGTGGTCGGGCAGCCCGAACACTGAAGCTTTCTTT

clone size: NA
V gene: TRBV5-1
J gene: TRBJ1-5
D gene: NA
CDR3 protein: CASSLGGFNQPQHF
CDR3 DNA: TGCGCCAGCAGCTTGGGAGGTTTCAATCAGCCCCAGCATTTT

clone size: NA
V gene: TRBV5-5
J gene: TRBJ1-6
D gene: NA
CDR3 protein: CASSLGLGNSPLHF
CDR3 DNA: TGTGCCAGCAGCCTAGGATTGGGGAATTCACCCCTCCACTTT

clone size: NA
V gene: TRBV11-2
J gene: TRBJ2-7
D gene: NA
CDR3 protein: CASSLTRGITYEQYF
CDR3 DNA: TGTGCCAGCAGCTTAACCCGGGGGATAACCTACGAGCAGTACTTC

clone size: NA
V gene: TRBV28
J gene: TRBJ1-1
D gene: TRBD1
CDR3 protein: CASRWTGEAFF
CDR3 DNA: TGTGCCAGCAGGTGGACAGGGGAAGCTTTCTTT

clone size: NA
V gene: TRBV4-3
J gene: TRBJ2-7
D gene: NA
CDR3 protein: CASSQTWTYEQYF
CDR3 DNA: TGCGCCAGCAGCCAAACCTGGACCTACGAGCAGTACTTC

clone size: once
V gene: TRBV5-1
J gene: TRBJ2-3
D gene: TRBD2
CDR3 protein: CASSFVAGGPDTQYF
CDR3 DNA: TGCGCCAGCAGCTTCGTAGCGGGGGGACCAGATACGCAGTATTTT

clone size: NA
V gene: TRBV11-2
J gene: TRBJ2-6
D gene: NA
CDR3 protein: CASSQEGSGANVLTF
CDR3 DNA: TGTGCCAGCAGCCAAGAGGGGTCTGGGGCCAACGTCCTGACTTTC

clone size: NA
V gene: TRBV18
J gene: TRBJ1-1
D gene: NA
CDR3 protein: CASSPAETEAFF
CDR3 DNA: TGTGCCAGCTCACCAGCAGAAACTGAAGCTTTCTTT

clone size: NA
V gene: TRBV5-8
J gene: TRBJ2-7
D gene: NA
CDR3 protein: CASRLQRSSYEQYF
CDR3 DNA: TGTGCCAGCAGGCTACAAAGGAGCTCCTACGAGCAGTACTTC

clone size: NA
V gene: TRBV15
J gene: TRBJ2-1
D gene: TRBD1
CDR3 protein: CATSRDPKTGAAYNEQFF
CDR3 DNA: TGTGCCACCAGCAGAGACCCCAAGACAGGGGCTGCCTACAATGAGCAGTTCTTC

clone size: NA
V gene: TRBV9
J gene: TRBJ2-1
D gene: TRBD2
CDR3 protein: CASSVALAGGRYNEQFF
CDR3 DNA: TGTGCCAGCAGCGTAGCCTTAGCGGGGGGGCGTTACAATGAGCAGTTCTTC

clone size: NA
V gene: TRBV28
J gene: TRBJ1-2
D gene: TRBD1
CDR3 protein: CASRTGGGYGYTF
CDR3 DNA: TGTGCCAGCAGGACAGGGGGCGGATATGGCTACACCTTC

clone size: NA
V gene: TRBV5-4
J gene: TRBJ1-1
D gene: TRBD1
CDR3 protein: CASSYRQGHTEAFF
CDR3 DNA: TGTGCCAGCAGCTATAGACAGGGACACACTGAAGCTTTCTTT

clone size: NA
V gene: TRBV5-5
J gene: TRBJ1-2
D gene: NA
CDR3 protein: CASSPHRARSYGYTF
CDR3 DNA: TGTGCCAGCAGCCCGCACAGGGCCAGATCCTATGGCTACACCTTC

clone size: NA
V gene: TRBV4-2
J gene: TRBJ2-7
D gene: NA
CDR3 protein: CASSQPNTDEQYF
CDR3 DNA: TGTGCCAGCAGCCAACCCAACACGGACGAGCAGTACTTC

clone size: NA
V gene: TRBV25-1
J gene: TRBJ1-1
D gene: NA
CDR3 protein: CASSLTDTEAFF
CDR3 DNA: TGTGCCAGCAGTCTAACGGACACTGAAGCTTTCTTT

clone size: NA
V gene: TRBV2
J gene: TRBJ2-7
D gene: TRBD2
CDR3 protein: CASRGGYGSYREQYF
CDR3 DNA: TGTGCCAGCAGGGGAGGGTATGGTTCCTATAGAGAGCAGTACTTC

clone size: NA
V gene: TRBV19
J gene: TRBJ1-1
D gene: NA
CDR3 protein: CASSPWDGRDSTEAFF
CDR3 DNA: TGTGCCAGTAGTCCTTGGGACGGACGAGATAGCACTGAAGCTTTCTTT

clone size: NA
V gene: TRBV7-8
J gene: TRBJ2-7
D gene: NA
CDR3 protein: CASSLGTDRTYEQYF
CDR3 DNA: TGTGCCAGCAGCTTAGGGACAGACAGAACCTACGAGCAGTACTTC

clone size: NA
V gene: TRBV6-6
J gene: TRBJ2-2
D gene: NA
CDR3 protein: CASSPTRNTGELFF
CDR3 DNA: TGTGCCAGCAGTCCGACCAGGAACACCGGGGAGCTGTTTTTT

clone size: few
V gene: TRBV7-9
J gene: TRBJ1-4
D gene: NA
CDR3 protein: CASSLGVSNEKLFF
CDR3 DNA: TGTGCCAGCAGCTTAGGAGTCTCTAATGAAAAACTGTTTTTT

clone size: NA
V gene: TRBV6-1
J gene: TRBJ2-1
D gene: NA
CDR3 protein: CASSGRFNRASSYNEQFF
CDR3 DNA: TGTGCCAGCAGTGGTCGGTTTAACAGGGCCAGCTCCTACAATGAGCAGTTCTTC

clone size: NA
V gene: TRBV20-1
J gene: TRBJ1-1
D gene: NA
CDR3 protein: CRGGGTEAFF
CDR3 DNA: TGCAGAGGGGGTGGGACTGAAGCTTTCTTT

clone size: NA
V gene: TRBV7-9
J gene: TRBJ2-3
D gene: TRBD2
CDR3 protein: CASSRTSGGPLTDTQYF
CDR3 DNA: TGTGCCAGCAGCCGGACTAGCGGGGGACCCCTCACAGATACGCAGTATTTT

clone size: NA
V gene: TRBV7-9
J gene: TRBJ1-2
D gene: TRBD1
CDR3 protein: CASSSTAETGGKYGYTF
CDR3 DNA: TGTGCCAGCAGCTCAACTGCCGAAACAGGGGGAAAATATGGCTACACCTTC

clone size: NA
V gene: TRBV19
J gene: TRBJ1-1
D gene: TRBD1
CDR3 protein: CASSIPGQGAIVAFF
CDR3 DNA: TGTGCCAGTAGTATCCCCGGGCAGGGGGCAATCGTAGCTTTCTTT

clone size: once
V gene: TRBV6-1
J gene: TRBJ1-1
D gene: TRBD1
CDR3 protein: CASRLQGPSTEAFF
CDR3 DNA: TGTGCCAGCAGGCTACAGGGGCCCAGCACTGAAGCTTTCTTT

clone size: NA
V gene: TRBV25-1
J gene: TRBJ1-1
D gene: NA
CDR3 protein: CASRGAVWGTEAFF
CDR3 DNA: TGTGCCAGCAGGGGGGCCGTCTGGGGAACTGAAGCTTTCTTT

clone size: NA
V gene: TRBV7-2
J gene: TRBJ2-2
D gene: NA
CDR3 protein: CASSSRSLTANTGELFF
CDR3 DNA: TGTGCCAGCAGCTCAAGGAGCCTAACCGCGAACACCGGGGAGCTGTTTTTT

clone size: NA
V gene: TRBV19
J gene: TRBJ2-7
D gene: NA
CDR3 protein: CASSIGQAYEQYF
CDR3 DNA: TGTGCCAGTAGTATAGGACAGGCCTACGAGCAGTACTTC

clone size: NA
V gene: TRBV7-2
J gene: TRBJ2-5
D gene: NA
CDR3 protein: CASSLMGGVETQYF
CDR3 DNA: TGTGCCAGCAGCTTAATGGGGGGTGTTGAGACCCAGTACTTC

clone size: few
V gene: TRBV19
J gene: TRBJ2-5
D gene: TRBD1
CDR3 protein: CASSTYGTGVFAETQYF
CDR3 DNA: TGTGCCAGTAGTACCTACGGGACAGGGGTTTTCGCAGAGACCCAGTACTTC

clone size: NA
V gene: TRBV19
J gene: TRBJ2-4
D gene: TRBD2
CDR3 protein: CASSTLLAGGRKNIQYF
CDR3 DNA: TGTGCCAGTAGTACCCTACTAGCGGGGGGGAGGAAAAACATTCAGTACTTC

clone size: NA
V gene: TRBV5-6
J gene: TRBJ1-5
D gene: TRBD1
CDR3 protein: CASSHRQGAASNQPQHF
CDR3 DNA: TGTGCCAGCAGCCATAGACAGGGGGCCGCTAGCAATCAGCCCCAGCATTTT

clone size: NA
V gene: TRBV11-2
J gene: TRBJ2-2
D gene: NA
CDR3 protein: CASSVYLNTGELFF
CDR3 DNA: TGTGCCAGCAGCGTTTACCTGAACACCGGGGAGCTGTTTTTT